Sequencing of this TCR beta chain was carried out in a study of preoperative IRX-2 immunotherapy in early breast cancer. Regarding treatment: preoperative locoregional IRX-2 cytokine immunotherapy. Preoperative locoregional IRX-2 cytokine immunotherapy was tested in the phase Ib source study. V lost 2 bases and J lost 8, with 11 bases in between. The CDR3 is 13 amino acids. Germline CDR1 SGDLS, CDR2 YYNGEE. Data came from immunoSEQ multiplex PCR; TCRdb stores just in-frame clones and leaves some out. The sample lists 24,000 or so clones; over 85% were seen once. This clone was picked up a small number of times.

This sample comprised tumor tissue, obtained after IRX-2 immunotherapy. This TCR was sampled from a human donor with breast cancer. V is TRBV9 and J is TRBJ2-1; D call uncertain. The CDR3 loop is CASSVLVGYEQFF. The CDR3 DNA follows: TGTGCCAGCAGCGTCCTAGTGGGCTATGAGCAGTTCTTC.